The 2 T cell receptor beta chains below were found in one sample sequenced in a study of cytomegalovirus exposure and HLA in healthy donors. 60 Vbeta and 13 Jbeta primers were used in PCR. Libraries were prepared by immunoSEQ multiplex PCR; TCRdb keeps only in-frame clonotypes and omits some of them. This table holds roughly 160,000 clones, around 77% found once. The sequencing input was PBMCs. The receptors come from a man aged 50 or older in good health and CMV-seropositive.

This chain links TRBV5-6 with TRBJ2-7; 15 bases map to TRBD2. Germline CDR1 is SGHDT and CDR2 is YYEEEE. The CDR3 has 15 amino acids. V lost 4 bases and J lost 7; bases outside the gene matches: 6. The CDR3 loop reads CASSPGTSGGSEQYF. CDR3 DNA: TGTGCCAGCAGCCCGGGGACTAGCGGGGGGTCAGAGCAGTACTTC.

As to this clone: The identical CDR3 is also encoded by other nucleotide sequences in the sample. The J gene is TRBJ1-6, the V gene TRBV7-8; possible D gene TRBD1, 6 bases. V was trimmed by 0 bases and J by 13 bases, leaving 19 bases between them. This CDR3 spans 16 amino acids. Germline CDR1 is SGHVS and CDR2 is FQNEAQ. Written as DNA, the CDR3 is TGTGCCAGCAGCTTAGCTTCTACAGGGTATCTTTCCCCCCTCCACTTT. Its protein product is CASSLASTGYLSPLHF.